This is a list of T cell receptor beta chains from one sample in a study of cytomegalovirus exposure and HLA in healthy donors. Libraries were prepared by immunoSEQ multiplex PCR; TCRdb keeps only in-frame clonotypes and omits some of them. The profile covers approximately 190,000 clones, with 78% appearing a single time and around 5.9% taken by the ten largest. Sequences were obtained from PBMCs. The receptors were sampled from a woman aged 25 to 45 in good health and CMV-seropositive. CDR3s include the opening cysteine and the closing phenylalanine or tryptophan. Fields, in order: D gene, J gene, V gene, clone size, CDR3 protein, CDR3 DNA. The D gene is left open where the match is weak. Clone size is stated in some rows and not others, as once, few, many or a class when expanded.

D: TRBD1
J: TRBJ1-2
V: TRBV29-1
size: .
CDR3: CSVGGDMGQYYGYTF
DNA: TGCAGCGTTGGCGGGGATATGGGACAGTACTATGGCTACACCTTC

D: .
J: TRBJ2-3
V: TRBV14
size: .
CDR3: CASSPGTGVTDTQYF
DNA: TGTGCCAGCAGCCCTGGGACGGGGGTGACAGATACGCAGTATTTT

D: .
J: TRBJ1-2
V: TRBV6-4
size: .
CDR3: CASQGTRPGGYTF
DNA: TGTGCCAGCCAAGGAACGCGTCCGGGAGGCTACACCTTC

D: .
J: TRBJ1-5
V: TRBV7-8
size: once
CDR3: CASSLDIGGNQPQHF
DNA: TGTGCCAGCAGCTTAGATATCGGAGGCAATCAGCCCCAGCATTTT

D: .
J: TRBJ2-3
V: TRBV19
size: .
CDR3: CASSTVGGTDTQYF
DNA: TGTGCCAGTAGTACCGTCGGAGGCACAGATACGCAGTATTTT

D: TRBD2
J: TRBJ2-1
V: TRBV4-1
size: .
CDR3: CASSHPIAGPYNEQFF
DNA: TGCGCCAGCAGCCACCCCATAGCGGGACCTTACAATGAGCAGTTCTTC

D: .
J: TRBJ1-6
V: TRBV27
size: .
CDR3: CASTNFRQGSPLHF
DNA: TGTGCCAGCACCAATTTCCGACAAGGTTCACCCCTCCACTTT

D: .
J: TRBJ1-3
V: TRBV14
size: .
CDR3: CASSQTRQERNTIYF
DNA: TGTGCCAGCAGCCAAACAAGACAGGAGAGAAACACCATATATTTT

D: .
J: TRBJ1-5
V: TRBV4-1
size: .
CDR3: CASSLRQYSNQPQHF
DNA: TGCGCCAGCAGCCTCCGACAGTATAGCAATCAGCCCCAGCATTTT

D: TRBD1
J: TRBJ1-1
V: TRBV27
size: .
CDR3: CASGDRGLGTEAFF
DNA: TGTGCCAGCGGAGACAGGGGGCTAGGCACTGAAGCTTTCTTT

D: .
J: TRBJ2-1
V: TRBV7-2
size: .
CDR3: CASSLRAHEQFF
DNA: TGTGCCAGCAGCCTCCGAGCGCATGAGCAGTTCTTC

D: TRBD2
J: TRBJ2-1
V: TRBV9
size: .
CDR3: CASSVASGGRVEQFF
DNA: TGTGCCAGCAGCGTAGCTAGCGGGGGGCGGGTTGAGCAGTTCTTC

D: .
J: TRBJ2-7
V: TRBV7-8
size: .
CDR3: CASSPRGAVSSYEQYF
DNA: TGTGCCAGCAGCCCGCGCGGGGCAGTGAGCTCCTACGAGCAGTACTTC

D: .
J: TRBJ1-5
V: TRBV18
size: .
CDR3: CASSPRELPNQPQHF
DNA: TGTGCCAGCTCACCGAGGGAACTACCAAATCAGCCCCAGCATTTT

D: .
J: TRBJ2-3
V: TRBV5-5
size: .
CDR3: CASSLGVVDTQYF
DNA: TGTGCCAGCAGCTTAGGGGTCGTAGATACGCAGTATTTT

D: TRBD1
J: TRBJ1-1
V: TRBV7-9
size: .
CDR3: CASSPGQGNTEAFF
DNA: TGTGCCAGCAGCCCGGGACAGGGGAACACTGAAGCTTTCTTT

D: .
J: TRBJ1-3
V: TRBV7-2
size: .
CDR3: CASSFTGGGNTIYF
DNA: TGTGCCAGCAGCTTCACAGGCGGTGGAAACACCATATATTTT

D: .
J: TRBJ2-1
V: TRBV6-5
size: .
CDR3: CASSVTQGTFNEQFF
DNA: TGTGCCAGCAGTGTGACCCAGGGGACGTTCAATGAGCAGTTCTTC

D: TRBD2
J: TRBJ2-5
V: TRBV10-3
size: .
CDR3: CAISESGRGTQETQYF
DNA: TGTGCCATCAGTGAGTCGGGGCGGGGGACCCAAGAGACCCAGTACTTC

D: .
J: TRBJ2-7
V: TRBV5-6
size: .
CDR3: CASSIGVHEQYF
DNA: TGTGCCAGCAGCATCGGGGTCCACGAGCAGTACTTC

D: TRBD1
J: TRBJ2-3
V: TRBV29-1
size: once
CDR3: CSVEDGTGKDTQYF
DNA: TGCAGCGTTGAGGATGGGACAGGGAAGGATACGCAGTATTTT

D: TRBD2
J: TRBJ2-7
V: TRBV6-5
size: few
CDR3: CASSVRLAGVYEQYF
DNA: TGTGCCAGCAGCGTCCGACTAGCGGGGGTCTACGAGCAGTACTTC

D: .
J: TRBJ1-6
V: TRBV5-4
size: few
CDR3: CASSGEGGSLNSPLHF
DNA: TGTGCCAGCAGCGGGGAGGGAGGGTCCCTTAATTCACCCCTCCACTTT

D: .
J: TRBJ2-5
V: TRBV5-1
size: .
CDR3: CASSLGGAETQYF
DNA: TGCGCCAGCAGCTTGGGAGGAGCCGAGACCCAGTACTTC

D: .
J: TRBJ2-7
V: TRBV6-6
size: .
CDR3: CASSYVAASYEQYF
DNA: TGTGCCAGCAGCTACGTGGCAGCGTCCTACGAGCAGTACTTC

D: TRBD1
J: TRBJ1-1
V: TRBV10-1
size: few
CDR3: CASNRDREVEAFF
DNA: TGCGCCAGCAACCGGGACAGAGAAGTTGAAGCTTTCTTT

D: TRBD2
J: TRBJ2-7
V: TRBV2
size: .
CDR3: CASSEWALAGATSYEQYF
DNA: TGTGCCAGCAGTGAATGGGCCCTAGCGGGGGCGACCTCCTACGAGCAGTACTTC

D: .
J: TRBJ2-1
V: TRBV5-6
size: .
CDR3: CASRGRSRQFF
DNA: TGTGCCAGTAGAGGCCGGTCAAGGCAGTTCTTC

D: .
J: TRBJ1-1
V: TRBV29-1
size: .
CDR3: CSVESGFTANTEAFF
DNA: TGCAGCGTAGAATCCGGTTTTACAGCGAACACTGAAGCTTTCTTT

D: TRBD2
J: TRBJ2-2
V: TRBV4-2
size: .
CDR3: CASSLAGGTGELFF
DNA: TGTGCCAGCAGCCTTGCGGGGGGAACCGGGGAGCTGTTTTTT

D: .
J: TRBJ1-1
V: TRBV10-2
size: .
CDR3: CASITGFTGAEAFF
DNA: TGCGCCAGCATTACAGGGTTTACTGGCGCTGAAGCTTTCTTT

D: TRBD1
J: TRBJ1-1
V: TRBV28
size: .
CDR3: CASSPGTAGATEAFF
DNA: TGTGCCAGCAGTCCGGGGACAGCCGGGGCCACTGAAGCTTTCTTT

D: .
J: TRBJ2-5
V: TRBV10-2
size: .
CDR3: CASSEYKETQYF
DNA: TGCGCCAGCAGTGAGTACAAAGAGACCCAGTACTTC

D: .
J: TRBJ2-2
V: TRBV7-2
size: .
CDR3: CASSSPGGELFF
DNA: TGTGCCAGCAGCTCCCCAGGCGGGGAGCTGTTTTTT

D: TRBD1
J: TRBJ2-7
V: TRBV7-9
size: few
CDR3: CASSLDVRGLDYEQYF
DNA: TGTGCCAGCAGCTTAGACGTCAGGGGGCTTGACTACGAGCAGTACTTC

D: TRBD2
J: TRBJ2-3
V: TRBV9
size: few
CDR3: CASSVVPTSGSSTDTQYF
DNA: TGTGCCAGCAGCGTAGTCCCAACTAGCGGGAGTAGCACAGATACGCAGTATTTT

D: .
J: TRBJ2-7
V: TRBV15
size: .
CDR3: CATSPGSYEQYF
DNA: TGTGCCACCAGCCCCGGCTCCTACGAGCAGTACTTC

D: .
J: TRBJ2-7
V: TRBV7-9
size: .
CDR3: CASSRTSQGREQYF
DNA: TGTGCCAGCAGCCGAACCTCTCAGGGGCGCGAGCAGTACTTC

D: .
J: TRBJ1-5
V: TRBV7-8
size: .
CDR3: CASSPFPGYNQPQHF
DNA: TGTGCCAGCAGCCCTTTCCCAGGGTACAATCAGCCCCAGCATTTT

D: .
J: TRBJ2-5
V: TRBV25-1
size: few
CDR3: CASSARPQETQYF
DNA: TGTGCCAGCAGTGCTAGGCCTCAAGAGACCCAGTACTTC

D: .
J: TRBJ2-7
V: TRBV10-1
size: few
CDR3: CASSDNGYEQYF
DNA: TGCGCCAGCAGTGATAACGGCTACGAGCAGTACTTC

D: .
J: TRBJ2-3
V: TRBV28
size: .
CDR3: CASRDYTDTQYF
DNA: TGTGCCAGCAGGGACTACACAGATACGCAGTATTTT

D: .
J: TRBJ2-4
V: TRBV7-8
size: .
CDR3: CASSLVHKAKNIQYF
DNA: TGTGCCAGCAGCTTAGTGCACAAAGCCAAAAACATTCAGTACTTC

D: TRBD1
J: TRBJ1-3
V: TRBV29-1
size: .
CDR3: CSAGAGGSGDTIYF
DNA: TGCAGCGCAGGGGCAGGGGGCTCGGGAGACACCATATATTTT